This is a list of T cell receptor beta chains from one sample in a study of T-cell memory formation after mild COVID-19. Each CDR3 protein is one row after TCRdb ran MiXCR on the 5' RACE reads. The sample comprises about 410,000 distinct CDR3 sequences, 20% to 25% of which are singletons, and 10% to 15% rests with the top ten. Input material: PBMCs or a T cell subset sorted from them (not recorded which). The receptors here all came from an adult woman who had mild COVID-19 (a few samples of this study predate the infection). Cell type and time point are not known. CDR3s include the opening cysteine and the closing phenylalanine or tryptophan. A D gene is named only where the DNA matches it firmly. Some rows have no size entry. The others give once, few or many, or a class for an expanded clone.

>TRBV10-3|-|-|TRBJ2-1
TGTGCCATCAGTGAGTATAGCAATGAGCAGTTCTTC
CAISEYSNEQFF
>TRBV3-1|-|-|TRBJ2-1
TGTGCCAGCAGCCATAGAGGGGGGACTTACAATGAGCAGTTCTTC
CASSHRGGTYNEQFF
>TRBV5-1|-|few|TRBJ2-6
TGCGCCAGCAGCTTGGATGGGGCAACTGGGGCCAACGTCCTGACTTTC
CASSLDGATGANVLTF
>TRBV7-2|-|many|TRBJ1-5
TGTGCCAGCAGTGACTTCAATCAGCCCCAGCATTTT
CASSDFNQPQHF
>TRBV29-1|-|-|TRBJ1-1
TGCAGCGTTGGCGTTTTGAACACTGAAGCTTTCTTT
CSVGVLNTEAFF
>TRBV27|TRBD1|-|TRBJ2-2
TGTGCCAGCCAACCCGGGACAGGGTACACCGGGGAGCTGTTTTTT
CASQPGTGYTGELFF
>TRBV7-9|-|-|TRBJ2-1
TGTGCCAGCAGCTCACAAGTCAATGAGCAGTTCTTC
CASSSQVNEQFF
>TRBV7-8|-|-|TRBJ1-3
TGTGCCAGCAGCTTAGCAGGGGGGGCTGGAAACACCATATATTTT
CASSLAGGAGNTIYF
>TRBV10-3|-|-|TRBJ2-5
TGTGCCATCAGTGAGGGGGTCAAAGAGACCCAGTACTTC
CAISEGVKETQYF
>TRBV7-9|-|-|TRBJ2-7
TGTGCCAGCAGCTTTAAGGATTCCTACGAGCAGTACTTC
CASSFKDSYEQYF
>TRBV19|TRBD1|-|TRBJ2-7
TGTGCCAGTAGTATAGGACAGGGTGACTACGAGCAGTACTTC
CASSIGQGDYEQYF
>TRBV5-1|-|-|TRBJ2-4
TGCGCCAGCAGCTTGGCCGGGCGCCTAGTAGCCAAAAACATTCAGTACTTC
CASSLAGRLVAKNIQYF
>TRBV10-3|-|few|TRBJ1-1
TGTGCCATCAGTGAGTCGACCGGTGAAGCTTTCTTT
CAISESTGEAFF
>TRBV5-1|-|few|TRBJ2-5
TGCGCCAGCAGCAATCCGGGGGGCGGGGAGACCCAGTACTTC
CASSNPGGGETQYF
>TRBV7-9|-|-|TRBJ2-7
TGTGCCAGCAGCCCTCCGCCGTCAGGGGAGCAGTACTTC
CASSPPPSGEQYF
>TRBV19|-|few|TRBJ2-7
TGTGCCAGTTCTTCCGAAGGACTACGCTACGAGCAGTACTTC
CASSSEGLRYEQYF
>TRBV4-1|-|-|TRBJ2-4
TGCGCCAGCAGCCAAGGGGGCTCTGGTCAGTACTTC
CASSQGGSGQYF
>TRBV7-2|-|few|TRBJ2-1
TGTGCCAGCAGCCGGCCGCGGGCTGAGCAGTTCTTC
CASSRPRAEQFF
>TRBV7-6|-|-|TRBJ2-1
TGTGCCAGCAGCTTAAAAGGCGGGGCCTACAATGAGCAGTTCTTC
CASSLKGGAYNEQFF
>TRBV9|-|-|TRBJ2-7
TGTGCCAGCAGCGTAGGCGGTGCTCCCTACGAGCAGTACTTC
CASSVGGAPYEQYF
>TRBV28|TRBD1|few|TRBJ1-1
TGTGCCAGCAGTTTCCAGGGGGCAGGTACCGGTGAAGCTTTCTTT
CASSFQGAGTGEAFF
>TRBV7-2|-|-|TRBJ1-2
TGTGCCAGCAGCTACCCCGGGGGGCGTAACTATGGCTACACCTTC
CASSYPGGRNYGYTF
>TRBV7-9|-|-|TRBJ2-7
TGTGCCAGCAGTCCCCTCAGGGTAGGCTACGAGCAGTACTTC
CASSPLRVGYEQYF
>TRBV29-1|-|few|TRBJ2-1
TGCAGCGTTGCGGAACGGGTTAATGAGCAGTTCTTC
CSVAERVNEQFF
>TRBV6-6|-|-|TRBJ2-7
TGTGCCAGCAGTCAAGCGACAGGAGGCTACGAGCAGTACTTC
CASSQATGGYEQYF
>TRBV15|-|-|TRBJ2-7
TGTGCCACCAGCAGAGATCCGGCAGATAGCTCCTACGAGCAGTACTTC
CATSRDPADSSYEQYF
>TRBV9|TRBD2|many|TRBJ2-3
TGTGCCAGCAGCGTAACCCGGGGGGGAGATACGCAGTATTTT
CASSVTRGGDTQYF
>TRBV7-6|-|-|TRBJ2-1
TGTGCCAGCAGCTTAGCAATAGGGTGGGCGGGCAATGAGCAGTTCTTC
CASSLAIGWAGNEQFF
>TRBV4-1|-|-|TRBJ1-3
TGCGCCAGTCGCGGGCTGCAGGGAAGAAACACCATATATTTT
CASRGLQGRNTIYF
>TRBV4-1|-|-|TRBJ1-1
TGCGCCAGCAGCCCCCGGGGAGGGGCGGTCGGAGACACTGAAGCTTTCTTT
CASSPRGGAVGDTEAFF
>TRBV18|TRBD1|-|TRBJ2-3
TGTGCCAGCTCACCAGGGACAGGAGCAGATACGCAGTATTTT
CASSPGTGADTQYF
>TRBV5-6|-|-|TRBJ1-1
TGTGCCAGCAGCTCCATCCGCAACTTTTACACTGAAGCTTTCTTT
CASSSIRNFYTEAFF
>TRBV7-2|-|-|TRBJ2-7
TGTGCCAGCCACTCGGGCACCTACGAGCAGTACTTC
CASHSGTYEQYF
>TRBV7-9|-|-|TRBJ1-1
TGTGCCAGCAGCGCTCAAACGACTGAAGCTTTCTTT
CASSAQTTEAFF
>TRBV20-1|-|-|TRBJ2-1
TGCAGTGCTAGCCCTAGCGCCAGCTCCTACAATGAGCAGTTCTTC
CSASPSASSYNEQFF
>TRBV5-1|TRBD1|-|TRBJ2-5
TGCGCCAGCAGCCAAGAAACCAGGGGGGAGACCCAGTACTTC
CASSQETRGETQYF
>TRBV6-1|-|many|TRBJ1-1
TGTGCCAGCAGTGAAGGTGGGCTGAACACTGAAGCTTTCTTT
CASSEGGLNTEAFF
>TRBV6-5|-|-|TRBJ2-4
TGTGCCAGCGGCGTGAAGTGGGGGGACATTCAGTACTTC
CASGVKWGDIQYF
>TRBV23-1|-|few|TRBJ2-1
TGCGCCAGCAGTCAATCAGAACAGACCTTGTACAATGAGCAGTTCTTC
CASSQSEQTLYNEQFF
>TRBV6-6|-|few|TRBJ2-2
TGTGCCAGCAGTTACTTCGGGGGGAACACCGGGGAGCTGTTTTTT
CASSYFGGNTGELFF
>TRBV18|-|-|TRBJ1-1
TGTGCCAGCTCACCGGGGTCTGGCGAGGGGGATGTGAACACTGAAGCTTTCTTT
CASSPGSGEGDVNTEAFF
>TRBV29-1|-|few|TRBJ2-7
TGCAGCGTTGAAAACCGGGGAGGCTCCTACGAGCAGTACTTC
CSVENRGGSYEQYF
>TRBV6-5|-|few|TRBJ2-4
TGTGCCAGCAGTTTCCTCAGGGGACGTGCTGCAGTACTAGCCAAAAACATTCAGTACTTC
CASSFLRGRAAVLAKNIQYF
>TRBV12-3/TRBV12-4|-|-|TRBJ1-2
TGTGCCAGCAGTCATGGAAGTTCTGGCTACACCTTC
CASSHGSSGYTF
>TRBV5-5|-|-|TRBJ2-5
TGTGCCAGCAGCTTGGCCCCCTTGCGAACAGCTGTGGAGACCCAGTACTTC
CASSLAPLRTAVETQYF
>TRBV12-3/TRBV12-4|TRBD1|few|TRBJ2-7
TGTGCCAGCAGTTTAGCCGGGACAGGTGACGAGCAGTACTTC
CASSLAGTGDEQYF
>TRBV5-1|-|-|TRBJ2-1
TGCGCCAGCAGCTCTACAGGGTCTAGGTTCTACAATGAGCAGTTCTTC
CASSSTGSRFYNEQFF
>TRBV15|-|-|TRBJ2-4
TGTGCCACGGAGGGAGTGGAAAACATTCAGTACTTC
CATEGVENIQYF
>TRBV6-5|-|-|TRBJ2-7
TGTGCCAGCAGTGTTCAGGGGGACTTGGACGAGCAGTACTTC
CASSVQGDLDEQYF
>TRBV20-1|TRBD1|-|TRBJ2-7
TGCAGTGCACAGACCTCGGGACAGAGTTCCGAGCAGTACTTC
CSAQTSGQSSEQYF
>TRBV7-9|TRBD2|-|TRBJ2-2
TGTGCCAGCATCGTTAGCGGGGGAGCGAACACCGGGGAGCTGTTTTTT
CASIVSGGANTGELFF
>TRBV7-8|-|many|TRBJ1-1
TGTGCCAGCAGCTTACTGAACACTGAAGCTTTCTTT
CASSLLNTEAFF
>TRBV8-2|-|-|TRBJ2-1
TGTCTACGTGTGACTTTTCTTGGGGGGCAGTTCTTC
CLRVTFLGGQFF
>TRBV6-5|-|-|TRBJ2-5
TGTGCCAGCAAGGGGGGGAATTACCAAGAGACCCAGTACTTC
CASKGGNYQETQYF
>TRBV7-2|TRBD1|-|TRBJ2-1
TGTGCCAGCAGCTTAGGTTTCGGGACAGGGATCTACAATGAGCAGTTCTTC
CASSLGFGTGIYNEQFF
>TRBV7-3|TRBD1|-|TRBJ2-7
TGTGCCAGCAGCCGAGGGGGCGAAGGTTACGAGCAGTACTTC
CASSRGGEGYEQYF
>TRBV5-1|-|few|TRBJ1-6
TGCGCCAGCAGCCGGACGACGAATTCACCCCTCCACTTT
CASSRTTNSPLHF